The T cell receptor beta chain under discussion was sequenced for a study of cytomegalovirus exposure and HLA in healthy donors. Study conclusions and caveats: The classifier reportedly diagnosed cytomegalovirus status with high sensitivity and specificity.

Regarding this clone: Its target is unknown.

Primers for the PCR totalled 60 Vbeta and 13 Jbeta. Only in-frame clones appear in the TCRdb table, and some are missing; sequencing was by immunoSEQ multiplex PCR. This table holds 95,000 to 150,000 clones, approximately 76% found once. CDR3 size: 17 residues. CDR1 and CDR2 (germline): MGHRA, YSYEKL. V was clipped by 3 bases and J by 2 bases; unmatched bases: 10. Sequencing input: PBMCs. This receptor was obtained from a man in his 60s in good health and CMV-seropositive. The chain recombines TRBV4-1 with TRBJ2-7; 10 bases are a match to TRBD1. CDR3 amino acids: CASSQTFGTGAAYEQYF. The CDR3 bases are TGCGCCAGCAGCCAGACATTCGGGACAGGGGCTGCCTACGAGCAGTACTTC.